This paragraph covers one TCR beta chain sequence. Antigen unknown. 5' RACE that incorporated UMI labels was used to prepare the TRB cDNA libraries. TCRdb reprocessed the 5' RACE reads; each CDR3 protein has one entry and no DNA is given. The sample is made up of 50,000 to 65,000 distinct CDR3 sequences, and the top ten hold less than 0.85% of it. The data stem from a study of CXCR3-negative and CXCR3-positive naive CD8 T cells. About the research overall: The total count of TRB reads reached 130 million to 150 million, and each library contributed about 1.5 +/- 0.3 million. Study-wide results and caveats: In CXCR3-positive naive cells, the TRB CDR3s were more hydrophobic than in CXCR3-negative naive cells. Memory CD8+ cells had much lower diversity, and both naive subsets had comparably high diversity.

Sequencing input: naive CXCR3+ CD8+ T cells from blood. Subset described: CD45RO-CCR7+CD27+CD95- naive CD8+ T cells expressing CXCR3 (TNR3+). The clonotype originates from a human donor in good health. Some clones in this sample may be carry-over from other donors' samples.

The CDR3: CASSLLAGGMVSYEQYF. The chain has TRBV7-9 and TRBJ2-7; TCRdb's D gene call, TRBD1, goes unchecked for lack of DNA. CDR3 length: 17 amino acids. CDR1 and CDR2 (germline): SEHNR, FQNEAQ (reference sequence).